Shown below are 19 T cell receptor beta chains from a single sample sequenced in a study of human T cells and chemical hapten exposure. Time point reported: pre-sensitization, week 0. Indicated treatment: therapeutic diphenylcyclopropenone sensitization with weekly scalp DPC. TCRdb independently ran MiXCR on the RACE reads; one entry per CDR3 protein. Seen here are about 98,000 distinct CDR3 sequences, 10% to 12% observed once, and the top ten hold about 3%. Sequences were derived from whole blood, sampled in connection with sensitization to the hapten diphenylcyclopropenone (DPC). These receptors were collected from a woman aged 60-70 years with alopecia areata. Some clones in this sample may be carry-over from other donors' samples.

Points on this clonotype: This sequence may be a read error, since a much larger clone differs from it by one base. This sequence joins TRBV5-8 and TRBJ2-3; D could derive from TRBD1 or TRBD2 (6 bases each). Germline V lookup: CDR1 SGHTS, CDR2 YDEGEE. The CDR3 loop spans 16 amino acids. The CDR3 DNA reads TGTGCCAGCAGCTTGGGGTCCGGGGGCTTCACAGAAACGCAGTATTTT. Protein: CASSLGSGGFTETQYF.

The table lists this clonotype with many counts. J is TRBJ1-4 and V is TRBV11-2, with TRBD1 matching 9 bases. CDR3 length: 14 amino acids. After removal of 3 bases from V and 7 bases from J, the junction contained 3 bases not matched to a gene. CDR1 and CDR2 (germline): SGHAT, FQNNGV. CDR3 nucleotides: TGTGCCAGCAGCTTGGGACAGGGTGCTGAAAAACTGTTTTTT. Amino acids: CASSLGQGAEKLFF.

In this sample, this clonotype turned up a few times. The chain carries TRBV20-1 and TRBJ1-2; 9 bases are shared with TRBD1. The CDR3 sequence is 13 residues long. The germline gives CDR1 DFQATT, CDR2 SNEGSKA (reference sequence). The junction had 6 bases not matched to a gene; V was cut back by 7 bases and J by 3 bases. This CDR3 is CSVTQGADYGYTF. CDR3 in DNA: TGCAGTGTGACACAGGGGGCGGACTATGGCTACACCTTC.

This clonotype was detected ten times or more. The genes are TRBV24-1 and TRBJ2-3; 12 nucleotides match TRBD1. The CDR3 covers 15 residues. From germline, CDR1 is KGHDR and CDR2 SFDVKD. V gave up 9 bases and J gave up 6 bases; unmatched junction bases: 9. CDR3 DNA sequence: TGTGCCACCGCCGCCGGGACAGGGGGCCCGGATACGCAGTATTTT. Its protein product is CATAAGTGGPDTQYF.

This clonotype was recorded many times. The chain recombines TRBV11-3 with TRBJ2-5; D perhaps matches TRBD2 (5 bases). Germline V gene lookup returns CDR1 SGHNT and CDR2 YENEEA. The CDR3 extends over 13 amino acids. The V gene lost 0 bases and the J gene lost 6 bases, with 8 bases spanning the gap. The CDR3 DNA follows: TGTGCCAGCAGCTTAGAAGTCGGGAAGACCCAGTACTTC. Amino acids: CASSLEVGKTQYF.

In its sample, this clonotype was seen a few times. V is TRBV4-1 and J is TRBJ2-7; a weak D match, TRBD2 (5 bases). The CDR3 has 16 amino acids. Germline V gene data show CDR1 as MGHRA and CDR2 as YSYEKL. V lost 4 bases and J lost 0, with 16 bases in between. Here the CDR3 reads CASSREEVLNSYEQYF. The CDR3 coding sequence is TGCGCCAGCAGCCGAGAGGAGGTACTAAACTCCTACGAGCAGTACTTC.

This clonotype was seen repeatedly, ten times or more. The rearrangement uses TRBV7-6 and TRBJ2-1, with 8 bases aligning to TRBD1. Per the germline V gene, CDR1 is SGHVS and CDR2 is FNYEAQ. CDR3 length: 17 amino acids. Losses at the gene ends were 4 bases for V and 3 bases for J; bases not matched to a gene: 11. The CDR3 bases are TGTGCCAGCAGCTCCACCCAAGACAGGGGCCTCTACAATGAGCAGTTCTTC. Translation: CASSSTQDRGLYNEQFF.

The V gene is TRBV5-1, the J gene TRBJ2-1, with D perhaps matching TRBD1 (5 bases). CDR1 SGHRS and CDR2 YFSETQ come from the germline V gene. V shed 7 bases and J shed 4 bases, with 12 bases lying between them. The CDR3 covers 13 residues. The chain's CDR3 is CASGEDIYNEQFF. Here the CDR3 DNA reads TGCGCCAGCGGCGAGGACATTTACAATGAGCAGTTCTTC. The full variable domain, with the rest looked up from reference TRBV5-1 and TRBJ2-1, is KAGVTQTPRYLIKTRGQQVTLSCSPISGHRSVSWYQQTPGQGLQFLFEYFSETQRNKGNFPGRFSGRQFSNSRSEMNVSTLELGDSALYLCASGEDIYNEQFFGPGTRLTVL.

This chain links TRBV7-9 with TRBJ1-1; D is unresolved. The CDR3 extends over 13 amino acids. The V and J ends lost 4 bases and 1 base respectively, with 7 bases between them. CDR1 and CDR2 (germline): SEHNR, FQNEAQ (reference sequence). For the CDR3, the DNA is TGTGCCAGCAGCTCCCAGCAGAACACTGAAGCTTTCTTT. Translation: CASSSQQNTEAFF.

V is TRBV5-1 and J is TRBJ2-5, with D possibly TRBD2 on 5 matching bases. The V and J ends lost 4 bases and 2 bases respectively, with 15 bases between them. Germline V CDR1 and CDR2: SGHRS, YFSETQ. The CDR3 is 15 residues long. As DNA, the CDR3 is TGCGCCAGCAGCCCTCGCAGAAGCGGACAAGAGACCCAGTACTTC. Translating it yields CASSPRRSGQETQYF.

This clonotype was counted a few times. CDR3 sequence: CASSQTLDDNYGYTF. The CDR3 DNA reads TGTGCCAGCAGCCAAACCTTAGACGATAACTATGGCTACACCTTC. The J gene is TRBJ1-2, the V gene TRBV7-3, with no clear D. V was shortened by 5 bases and J by 1 base, with 14 bases between the two germline ends. This CDR3 region has 15 residues. Germline assignment: CDR1 SGHTA and CDR2 FQGTGA.

V usage is TRBV25-1 and J usage is TRBJ2-2; 7 bases match TRBD1. CDR3 length: 13 residues. CDR1 and CDR2 from the germline V gene are MGHDK and SYGVNS. V shed 9 bases, J shed 3 bases, and the junction held 4 bases outside the gene matches. The CDR3 DNA sequence: TGTGCCAGAACAGGGGATGACACCGGGGAGCTGTTTTTT. Translation: CARTGDDTGELFF.

This clonotype was seen a handful of times. A read error may explain this, as a much larger clone is one base away. The chain combines TRBV7-9 with TRBJ2-3; no clear D. Germline V gene lookup returns CDR1 SEHNR and CDR2 FQNEAQ (reference sequence). The V end was cut by 2 bases, the J end by 4 bases, with 4 bases between. This CDR3 has 12 residues. The CDR3 region is CASSLNSDTQYF. Here the CDR3 DNA reads TGTGCCAGCAGCTTAAACTCAGATACGCAGTATTTT.

The chain recombines TRBV5-5 with TRBJ1-2; 7 bases fit TRBD1. The CDR3 has 13 residues. V lost 4 bases and J lost 6; bases outside the gene matches: 6. Per the germline V gene, CDR1 is SGHKS and CDR2 is YYEKEE (reference sequence). CDR3 nucleotide sequence: TGTGCCAGCAGCAGACGACAGGGAGATGGCTACACCTTC. Translating gives CASSRRQGDGYTF. The full variable domain, completed using reference TRBV5-5 and TRBJ1-2, is DAGVTQSPTHLIKTRGQQVTLRCSPISGHKSVSWYQQVLGQGPQFIFQYYEKEERGRGNFPDRFSARQFPNYSSELNVNALLLGDSALYLCASSRRQGDGYTFGSGTRLTVV.

This clonotype was recorded many times. The chain recombines TRBV6-6 with TRBJ1-3, with 7 bases that match TRBD1. The CDR3 extends over 15 amino acids. The trim removed 5 bases at V and 0 bases at J, leaving 4 bases unmatched. Germline CDR1 and CDR2: MNHNY and SVGAGI (reference sequence). CDR3 nucleotides: TGTGCCAGCAGTCGGGACAGTTACTCTGGAAACACCATATATTTT. This translates into CASSRDSYSGNTIYF.

This chain connects TRBV2 to TRBJ2-3, with TRBD2 matching 8 bases. The V gene's germline CDR1 is SNHLY and CDR2 FYNNEI. The CDR3 consists of 15 residues. Losses at the gene ends were 9 bases for V and 2 bases for J; bases not matched to a gene: 10. This CDR3 reads CASLSRGDNTDTQYF. The CDR3 nucleotides are TGTGCCAGTCTCTCGCGGGGGGACAACACAGATACGCAGTATTTT.

This clonotype occurred many times. V is TRBV5-1 and J is TRBJ1-2; no firm D call. V was pared by 0 bases and J by 4 bases, with 13 bases between. CDR1 SGHRS and CDR2 YFSETQ come from the germline V gene. CDR3 length: 15 residues. The CDR3: CASSLAVPGSYGYTF. For the CDR3, the DNA is TGCGCCAGCAGCTTGGCCGTACCTGGGAGCTATGGCTACACCTTC.

This clonotype was observed at least ten times. V gene TRBV19 combines with J gene TRBJ1-5; 7 positions match TRBD1. The V segment lost 5 bases and the J segment 3 bases; nucleotides outside the gene matches: 4. The CDR3 is 14 amino acids. Germline V gives CDR1 LNHDA, CDR2 SQIVND (reference sequence). Here the CDR3 DNA reads TGTGCCAGTAGTCCGACAGGGACCAATCAGCCCCAGCATTTT. Protein sequence: CASSPTGTNQPQHF. The whole variable domain, filled in from reference TRBV19 and TRBJ1-5, reads DGGITQSPKYLFRKEGQNVTLSCEQNLNHDAMYWYRQDPGQGLRLIYYSQIVNDFQKGDIAEGYSVSREKKESFPLTVTSAQKNPTAFYLCASSPTGTNQPQHFGDGTRLSIL.

The rearrangement joins TRBV9 to TRBJ1-2, with D unclear. Trimming pared 8 bases from V and 2 bases from J, leaving 13 bases between. From germline, CDR1 is SGDLS and CDR2 YYNGEE. The CDR3 sequence is 13 residues long. DNA of the CDR3: TGTGCCAGTAGTTCGGGGTCAAACTATGGCTACACCTTC. This codes for CASSSGSNYGYTF.